The clone carrying this T cell receptor beta chain occurred a few times. Its specificity is not known. The data derive from a study of T-cell memory formation after mild COVID-19. Study at large: Largely, TCR clusters stayed within a single donor. General study findings and limits: Day 37-peaking second-wave clones had unconfirmed SARS-CoV-2 specificity. Contracting clones from day 15 to 85 had balanced CD4/CD8; later expanders favoured CD4+.

The CDR3 totals 17 residues. The ends were cut back, 1 base at V and 4 bases at J, with 17 bases in the middle. CDR1 SGHTA and CDR2 FQGNSA come from the germline V gene. A 5'RACE reaction primed in the constant segment made cDNA libraries of TCR alpha and TCR beta, and these carried sample barcodes and UMIs. One entry per CDR3 protein results from TCRdb running MiXCR on the 5' RACE reads. The sample yields about 250,000 distinct CDR3 sequences, roughly 17% seen once. The sample taken for sequencing was PBMCs or a T cell subset sorted from them (not recorded which). This sequence joins TRBV7-2 and TRBJ1-3, with D maybe TRBD1 (5 bases). The TCR originated in a man aged 18 to 30 who had mild COVID-19 (a few samples of this study predate the infection). Cell type and time point are not known. CDR3 sequence: CASSLVPGDSSGNTIYF. The CDR3 coding sequence is TGTGCCAGCAGCTTAGTCCCGGGGGATAGTTCGGGAAACACCATATATTTT.